Listed below are T cell receptor beta chains from one sample, sequenced in a study of blood T cell repertoires in COVID-19. Profiled with immunoSEQ multiplex PCR; TCRdb holds only in-frame clones, not every one. The repertoire holds about 150,000 clones, with 85% to 90% as singletons. The sample consisted of peripheral blood. These receptors all come from a young man with COVID-19, enrolled during active disease. Both conserved end residues are part of each CDR3. The D gene is left open where the match is weak. Clone sizes are given selectively: once, few, many, or a class where the clone is expanded.

V gene: TRBV7-9; clone size: NA; J gene: TRBJ1-4; D gene: NA; CDR3 protein: CAIPATPGEKLLF; CDR3 DNA: TGTGCCATCCCGGCTACCCCAGGTGAAAAACTGCTTTTT
V gene: TRBV27; clone size: NA; J gene: TRBJ2-7; D gene: TRBD2; CDR3 protein: CASSLGVAGGGYEQYF; CDR3 DNA: TGTGCCAGCAGTTTAGGGGTAGCGGGAGGGGGTTACGAGCAGTACTTC
V gene: TRBV28; clone size: NA; J gene: TRBJ2-7; D gene: NA; CDR3 protein: CASSFRGSYEQYF; CDR3 DNA: TGTGCCAGCAGTTTCCGGGGATCCTACGAGCAGTACTTC
V gene: TRBV30; clone size: NA; J gene: TRBJ2-2; D gene: TRBD1; CDR3 protein: CAWMRGLGSGELFF; CDR3 DNA: TGTGCCTGGATGAGGGGGCTAGGTAGCGGGGAGCTGTTTTTT
V gene: TRBV7-6; clone size: NA; J gene: TRBJ1-1; D gene: TRBD1; CDR3 protein: CASSPAGGNTEAFF; CDR3 DNA: TGTGCCAGCAGCCCAGCAGGGGGGAACACTGAAGCTTTCTTT
V gene: TRBV24-1; clone size: NA; J gene: TRBJ2-3; D gene: TRBD2; CDR3 protein: CATSDFREGSTDTQYF; CDR3 DNA: TGTGCCACCAGTGATTTCCGGGAGGGGAGCACAGATACGCAGTATTTT
V gene: TRBV2; clone size: NA; J gene: TRBJ1-1; D gene: TRBD1; CDR3 protein: CATKTGGFAEAFF; CDR3 DNA: TGTGCCACCAAGACAGGGGGCTTCGCTGAAGCTTTCTTT
V gene: TRBV7-8; clone size: once; J gene: TRBJ2-7; D gene: TRBD1; CDR3 protein: CASSLRQGTYEQYF; CDR3 DNA: TGTGCCAGCAGCTTAAGACAGGGGACCTACGAGCAGTACTTC
V gene: TRBV14; clone size: NA; J gene: TRBJ1-3; D gene: NA; CDR3 protein: CASSRGGNTIYF; CDR3 DNA: TGTGCCAGCAGCCGAGGTGGAAACACCATATATTTT
V gene: TRBV27; clone size: NA; J gene: TRBJ2-4; D gene: TRBD1; CDR3 protein: CASSINRGAKNIQYF; CDR3 DNA: TGTGCCAGCAGCATAAACAGGGGGGCCAAAAACATTCAGTACTTC
V gene: TRBV30; clone size: NA; J gene: TRBJ2-3; D gene: TRBD2; CDR3 protein: CAWSHSTSGYTDTQYF; CDR3 DNA: TGTGCCTGGAGCCACTCGACTAGCGGTTACACAGATACGCAGTATTTT
V gene: TRBV13; clone size: NA; J gene: TRBJ2-7; D gene: TRBD1; CDR3 protein: CATRGQGGYEQYF; CDR3 DNA: TGTGCCACCAGAGGACAGGGGGGCTACGAGCAGTACTTC
V gene: TRBV28; clone size: NA; J gene: TRBJ1-2; D gene: TRBD1; CDR3 protein: CASSRQGHYGYTF; CDR3 DNA: TGTGCCAGCTCCCGACAGGGGCACTATGGCTACACCTTC
V gene: TRBV10-2; clone size: NA; J gene: TRBJ2-3; D gene: NA; CDR3 protein: CASNKQTTDTQYF; CDR3 DNA: TGCGCCAGCAATAAACAGACCACAGATACGCAGTATTTT